These T cell receptor beta chains were read from a single sample in a study of tumor-infiltrating lymphocytes in primary liver carcinoma. TCRdb called the multiplex PCR reads again in MiXCR, with one record for every CDR3 protein. This repertoire shows 150,000 to 200,000 distinct CDR3 sequences, around four fifths found once; its top ten account for around 18%. The sequenced sample consisted of tumor tissue from primary liver carcinoma. These receptors were taken from a middle-aged man with primary liver carcinoma and hepatitis B virus infection. Each CDR3 is given with its conserved first and last residue. The D gene is left open where the match is weak. Size tells how often a clone was seen (once, few, many) or the class of an expanded clone, and some rows leave it out.

j_gene: TRBJ1-1
abundance: -
len: 15
d_gene: -
v_gene: TRBV5-1
CDR3aa: CASSPTAMVDTEAFF
CDR3nt: TGCGCCAGTAGCCCCACGGCCATGGTGGACACTGAAGCTTTCTTT

j_gene: TRBJ2-7
abundance: -
len: 16
d_gene: -
v_gene: TRBV6-7
CDR3aa: CASSKDPLSLAYEQYF
CDR3nt: TGTGCCAGCAGTAAGGACCCGCTGAGCCTGGCCTACGAGCAGTACTTC

j_gene: TRBJ2-2
abundance: -
len: 17
d_gene: -
v_gene: TRBV5-6
CDR3aa: CASSLWRPVRTTGELFF
CDR3nt: TGTGCCAGCAGCTTATGGAGACCAGTGCGGACAACCGGGGAGCTGTTTTTT

j_gene: TRBJ2-7
abundance: -
len: 15
d_gene: -
v_gene: TRBV29-1
CDR3aa: CSVKEGAVQGVAQYF
CDR3nt: TGCAGTGTTAAGGAGGGAGCGGTTCAGGGGGTCGCGCAGTACTTC

j_gene: TRBJ2-6
abundance: -
len: 16
d_gene: -
v_gene: TRBV4-2
CDR3aa: CASSQEARSGANVPTF
CDR3nt: TGTGCCAGCAGCCAAGAAGCAAGATCTGGGGCCAACGTCCCGACTTTC

j_gene: TRBJ2-7
abundance: once
len: 15
d_gene: -
v_gene: TRBV14
CDR3aa: CASSSMGSLTYKQYF
CDR3nt: TGTGCCAGCAGCAGTATGGGGAGCCTGACCTACAAGCAGTACTTC

j_gene: TRBJ2-1
abundance: -
len: 12
d_gene: -
v_gene: TRBV5-4
CDR3aa: CVSSNSYNEQFF
CDR3nt: TGTGTCAGCAGTAACTCCTACAATGAGCAGTTCTTC

j_gene: TRBJ2-1
abundance: once
len: 14
d_gene: TRBD2
v_gene: TRBV29-1
CDR3aa: CSVQAGNSYDEQFF
CDR3nt: TGTAGCGTCCAAGCGGGAAACTCCTACGATGAGCAGTTCTTC

j_gene: TRBJ2-1
abundance: -
len: 14
d_gene: -
v_gene: TRBV29-1
CDR3aa: CRVETDSSLNEQFF
CDR3nt: TGCAGAGTTGAAACGGACTCTAGTTTGAATGAACAGTTCTTC

j_gene: TRBJ2-1
abundance: -
len: 13
d_gene: TRBD2
v_gene: TRBV24-1
CDR3aa: CATRLADQTEQLF
CDR3nt: TGTGCCACCAGACTAGCGGATCAGACTGAGCAGTTATTC

j_gene: TRBJ1-1
abundance: few
len: 15
d_gene: -
v_gene: TRBV7-9
CDR3aa: CASSLTSGRDTEASF
CDR3nt: TGTGCCAGCAGCTTAACCTCAGGGAGGGACACTGAAGCTTCCTTT

j_gene: TRBJ1-2
abundance: -
len: 14
d_gene: TRBD1
v_gene: TRBV12-3/TRBV12-4
CDR3aa: CVSTPGGESYGYTF
CDR3nt: TGTGTCAGCACCCCAGGGGGAGAAAGCTATGGCTACACCTTC

j_gene: TRBJ2-1
abundance: -
len: 17
d_gene: TRBD1
v_gene: TRBV14
CDR3aa: CACSQERQRTGYNEQFF
CDR3nt: TGTGCCTGCAGCCAAGAGCGTCAGAGGACAGGGTACAATGAGCAGTTCTTC

j_gene: TRBJ2-7
abundance: -
len: 12
d_gene: -
v_gene: TRBV12-3/TRBV12-4
CDR3aa: CAGTLSAGEQYF
CDR3nt: TGTGCCGGCACTTTGTCGGCGGGCGAGCAGTACTTC

j_gene: TRBJ2-7
abundance: -
len: 14
d_gene: -
v_gene: TRBV7-9
CDR3aa: CANSPRERAYKQCF
CDR3nt: TGTGCCAACAGCCCCAGGGAGAGGGCCTACAAACAGTGCTTC

j_gene: TRBJ2-7
abundance: -
len: 15
d_gene: TRBD2
v_gene: TRBV6-2/TRBV6-3
CDR3aa: CANRQGLAGSSEQYF
CDR3nt: TGTGCCAACAGACAGGGACTAGCTGGATCAAGCGAGCAGTACTTC

j_gene: TRBJ2-3
abundance: -
len: 12
d_gene: -
v_gene: TRBV29-1
CDR3aa: CSVDCGTDTQYF
CDR3nt: TGTAGCGTTGACTGTGGGACAGATACGCAGTATTTT

j_gene: TRBJ2-5
abundance: -
len: 16
d_gene: -
v_gene: TRBV4-3
CDR3aa: CATSQGERRELETQYF
CDR3nt: TGCGCCACCAGCCAAGGCGAGAGGCGGGAACTAGAGACCCAGTACTTC

j_gene: TRBJ2-3
abundance: -
len: 16
d_gene: -
v_gene: TRBV5-1
CDR3aa: CASSSNGRGSTDTQYF
CDR3nt: TGCGCCAGCAGCTCGAACGGCAGGGGAAGCACAGATACCCAGTATTTT

j_gene: TRBJ2-3
abundance: -
len: 19
d_gene: -
v_gene: TRBV11-1
CDR3aa: CTSSFGGSSVGARIDTQYF
CDR3nt: TGTACCAGCAGCTTTGGGGGAAGCTCTGTTGGAGCCCGCATAGATACGCAGTATTTT

j_gene: TRBJ2-7
abundance: -
len: 11
d_gene: -
v_gene: TRBV24-1
CDR3aa: CATPRGDEQHF
CDR3nt: TGTGCCACCCCACGCGGGGACGAGCAGCACTTC

j_gene: TRBJ1-1
abundance: -
len: 11
d_gene: -
v_gene: TRBV29-1
CDR3aa: CSGEHNIEAFF
CDR3nt: TGCAGCGGTGAACATAACATTGAAGCTTTCTTT

j_gene: TRBJ2-2
abundance: -
len: 16
d_gene: TRBD2
v_gene: TRBV7-3
CDR3aa: CASSLSPGGMAGVLFF
CDR3nt: TGTGCCAGCAGCTTAAGCCCGGGGGGGATGGCCGGGGTGCTGTTTTTT

j_gene: TRBJ2-5
abundance: -
len: 12
d_gene: TRBD1
v_gene: TRBV29-1
CDR3aa: CSGGRQGETQYF
CDR3nt: TGCAGCGGGGGGAGACAGGGGGAGACCCAGTACTTT

j_gene: TRBJ1-1
abundance: many
len: 13
d_gene: -
v_gene: TRBV30
CDR3aa: CAWSVQGPTEAFF
CDR3nt: TGTGCCTGGAGTGTACAGGGACCCACTGAAGCTTTCTTT

j_gene: TRBJ1-2
abundance: -
len: 17
d_gene: TRBD1
v_gene: TRBV6-5
CDR3aa: CASKGEQGDRSGYGYTF
CDR3nt: TGTGCCAGCAAGGGGGAACAGGGGGATCGATCAGGCTATGGCTACACCTTC

j_gene: TRBJ2-4
abundance: -
len: 17
d_gene: TRBD2
v_gene: TRBV11-1
CDR3aa: CGSSFLGTSETKNIQYF
CDR3nt: TGTGGCAGCAGCTTTCTCGGGACTAGCGAGACCAAAAACATTCAGTATTTC

j_gene: TRBJ2-1
abundance: -
len: 15
d_gene: -
v_gene: TRBV11-1
CDR3aa: CVSSIQGPLDNEQFF
CDR3nt: TGTGTCAGCAGCATCCAGGGGCCGCTGGACAATGAGCAGTTCTTC

j_gene: TRBJ2-4
abundance: -
len: 15
d_gene: TRBD2
v_gene: TRBV30
CDR3aa: CGWSNRGVTKNIQYF
CDR3nt: TGTGGCTGGAGTAACCGGGGGGTAACCAAAAACATTCAGTATTTC

j_gene: TRBJ1-1
abundance: -
len: 16
d_gene: TRBD1
v_gene: TRBV10-3
CDR3aa: CAIRGRSQWLNTEAFF
CDR3nt: TGCGCCATCAGGGGGAGGTCACAGTGGTTGAACACTGAAGCTTTCTTT

j_gene: TRBJ2-3
abundance: once
len: 16
d_gene: TRBD1
v_gene: TRBV6-5
CDR3aa: CARSLTGTDITDTQYF
CDR3nt: TGTGCCAGGAGTTTAACCGGGACAGACATCACAGATACGCAGTATTTT

j_gene: TRBJ2-1
abundance: few
len: 14
d_gene: -
v_gene: TRBV6-2/TRBV6-3
CDR3aa: CASSPDYYGNEQFF
CDR3nt: TGTGCCAGCAGTCCTGACTACTACGGCAATGAGCAGTTCTTC